Listed below are T cell receptor beta chains from one sample, sequenced in a study of cytomegalovirus exposure and HLA in healthy donors. Produced via immunoSEQ multiplex PCR; TCRdb's table is partial and in-frame only. Here the sample spans over 150,000 clones, about 81% being singletons. The sequencing input was PBMCs. Source of these receptors: a woman aged 18-29 years in good health and CMV-seronegative. CDR3s include the opening cysteine and the closing phenylalanine or tryptophan. A D gene is named only where the DNA matches it firmly. Some rows mark clone size as missing; the rest say once, few, many or name a class of expanded clone.

abundance	v_gene	j_gene	d_gene	CDR3nt	CDR3aa
.	TRBV7-9	TRBJ1-2	.	TGTGCCAGCAGCTTCCCAGGGAACTATGGCTACACCTTC	CASSFPGNYGYTF
.	TRBV7-8	TRBJ1-6	TRBD1	TGTGCCAGCAGCTCGAGTTGGCGCAGGGGGCGAGCGAATTCACCCCTCCACTTT	CASSSSWRRGRANSPLHF
once	TRBV6-5	TRBJ1-2	.	TGTGCCAGCAGTTACTCGATACTTCCAGGGCGGGACGGCTACACCTTC	CASSYSILPGRDGYTF
.	TRBV6-1	TRBJ2-7	.	TGTGCCAGCAGAAGACAGGAGCACTACGAGCAGTACTTC	CASRRQEHYEQYF
.	TRBV6-5	TRBJ1-5	TRBD1	TGTGCCAGCAGTCGACAGGGGGCAAGCAATCAGCCCCAGCATTTT	CASSRQGASNQPQHF
.	TRBV6-6	TRBJ2-2	TRBD1	TGTGCCAGCAGTAGAACCGGGACAGGGGCCCCCGGGGAGCTGTTTTTT	CASSRTGTGAPGELFF
.	TRBV6-1	TRBJ2-7	.	TGTGCCAGCAGTGTTAGGTTTGCAGGTACCCTTACCTCCTACGAGCAGTACTTC	CASSVRFAGTLTSYEQYF
.	TRBV11-2	TRBJ2-3	TRBD2	TGTGCCAGCAGCTTTCCTAGCGGGGGGGCGGGGGATACGCAGTATTTT	CASSFPSGGAGDTQYF
few	TRBV19	TRBJ2-7	.	TGTGCCAGTAGCCCCGACAGAAACTCCTACGAGCAGTACTTC	CASSPDRNSYEQYF
.	TRBV2	TRBJ2-6	.	TGTGCCAGCAGTGTTCAGGGTTCTGGGGCCAACGTCCTGACTTTC	CASSVQGSGANVLTF
.	TRBV5-4	TRBJ2-1	.	TGTGCCAGCAGCTTCTCTAAAGGGGTAGGTGAGCAGTTCTTC	CASSFSKGVGEQFF
.	TRBV11-3	TRBJ2-1	TRBD1	TGTGCCAGCAGCTCCAGGAAGGACAGGGGCAATGAGCAGTTCTTC	CASSSRKDRGNEQFF
.	TRBV28	TRBJ1-1	.	TGTGCCAGCACCCCAAGTGGGGGCCGGACTGAAGCTTTCTTT	CASTPSGGRTEAFF
.	TRBV10-3	TRBJ2-7	.	TGTGCCATCAGTGAGTCGGGCGCCACCTCACCTTCCTACGAGCAGTACTTC	CAISESGATSPSYEQYF
few	TRBV7-9	TRBJ1-4	TRBD1	TGTGCCAGCAGCGCACTAGGGACAGGGAGTGCAAGAGGCGAAAAACTGTTTTTT	CASSALGTGSARGEKLFF
.	TRBV2	TRBJ2-1	TRBD2	TGTGCCAGCAGGTGGTTAGCGGGAGTGAATGAGCAGTTCTTC	CASRWLAGVNEQFF
.	TRBV6-5	TRBJ1-6	TRBD1	TGTGCCAGCAGACAGACGGGACAGAAGAGATCACCCCTCCACTTT	CASRQTGQKRSPLHF
.	TRBV10-3	TRBJ1-1	.	TGTGCCATCAAGGAGGCTTTCTTT	CAIKEAFF
.	TRBV9	TRBJ2-7	TRBD2	TGTGCCAGCAGCCCCCTGGGGAGCGGGGCCTCCTACGAGCAGTACTTC	CASSPLGSGASYEQYF
once	TRBV5-4	TRBJ2-3	TRBD2	TGTGCCAGCAGCGAAAGGGTTCTTAGCGGGAACACAGATACGCAGTATTTT	CASSERVLSGNTDTQYF
few	TRBV4-2	TRBJ2-1	TRBD2	TGTGCCAGCAGCCAAGAGACTAGCGGATACGGTGAGCAGTTCTTC	CASSQETSGYGEQFF
.	TRBV28	TRBJ2-7	TRBD2	TGTGCCAGCAGTTTATCCTCAGCGGGGAGCTCCTACGAGCAGTACTTC	CASSLSSAGSSYEQYF
.	TRBV19	TRBJ1-1	.	TGTGCCAGTAGCGATAGCTCCATGAACACTGAAGCTTTCTTT	CASSDSSMNTEAFF
.	TRBV28	TRBJ2-1	TRBD2	TGTGCCAGCAGACCTGAACTAGCGGGGGACAACAATGAGCAGTTCTTC	CASRPELAGDNNEQFF
.	TRBV11-2	TRBJ2-5	TRBD2	TGTGCCAGCAGCTTAGCGGGGGGAAGTTGGGAGACCCAGTACTTC	CASSLAGGSWETQYF
.	TRBV18	TRBJ2-1	.	TGTGCCAGCTCACCACCTTGGCCCTCCGCAGACTACAATGAGCAGTTCTTC	CASSPPWPSADYNEQFF
.	TRBV7-3	TRBJ2-3	TRBD2	TGTGCCAGCAGCTTGAAGGGGAAGGGGAGGCTAGCGGGAGCCACAGATACGCAGTATTTT	CASSLKGKGRLAGATDTQYF
.	TRBV7-9	TRBJ2-1	.	TGTGCCAGCAGCTTGACCCGACAGTATGAGCAGTTCTTC	CASSLTRQYEQFF
.	TRBV19	TRBJ2-1	.	TGTGCCAGTAGTATTATCCAGGGGAGGGGAAGTGAGCAGTTCTTC	CASSIIQGRGSEQFF
.	TRBV13	TRBJ1-1	.	TGTGCCAGCAGCCCGGGTTCGGCCCGGGGAGTCGCTTTCTTT	CASSPGSARGVAFF
.	TRBV2	TRBJ1-2	.	TGTGCCAGCATATCCGGGATCAACTATGGCTACACCTTC	CASISGINYGYTF
.	TRBV9	TRBJ2-1	TRBD2	TGTGCCAGCGGTAGCGGGGTAGGATCCTACAATGAGCAGTTCTTC	CASGSGVGSYNEQFF
.	TRBV6-1	TRBJ2-5	.	TGTGCCAGCAGTGAACAGGGTGCAAGTGATTACCAGTACTTC	CASSEQGASDYQYF
.	TRBV5-1	TRBJ1-1	.	TGCGCCAGCAGCCATGGTACACCGGGTACTGAAGCTTTCTTT	CASSHGTPGTEAFF
.	TRBV2	TRBJ2-6	TRBD2	TGTGCCAGCAGTGCCGGACTAGCGTGGGCCTGGTCTGGGGCCAACGTCCTGACTTTC	CASSAGLAWAWSGANVLTF
.	TRBV9	TRBJ2-7	TRBD2	TGTGCCAGCAGCGTAGAGCTAGCGGGAGTCTACGAGCAGTACTTC	CASSVELAGVYEQYF
.	TRBV9	TRBJ1-2	.	TGTACCAGCAGCGTAGGTTCGATGGTCGGGGGTACTAACTATGGCTACACCTTC	CTSSVGSMVGGTNYGYTF
.	TRBV5-1	TRBJ2-2	.	TGCGCCAGCAGCCTCGGTGGGAACACCGGGGAGCTGTTTTTT	CASSLGGNTGELFF
.	TRBV13	TRBJ1-2	.	TGTGCCAGCAGCTTAGGCTCTGGCAGGGATATCGGCTACACCTTC	CASSLGSGRDIGYTF
.	TRBV6-5	TRBJ1-1	.	TGTGCCAGCAGTAAACAGGGCCCGAACACTGAAGCTTTCTTT	CASSKQGPNTEAFF
few	TRBV9	TRBJ2-4	.	TGTGCCAGCAGCGTGGGACTTGGCGGAAACATTCAGTACTTC	CASSVGLGGNIQYF
.	TRBV6-6	TRBJ2-7	.	TGTGCCAGCAGTTACCCAGGGGCTCCGTACGAGCAGTACTTC	CASSYPGAPYEQYF
.	TRBV10-1	TRBJ2-1	.	TGCGCCAGCAGCCCCGCAGGGATCGATGAGCAGTTCTTC	CASSPAGIDEQFF
.	TRBV27	TRBJ1-3	.	TGTGCCAGCAGTTTATCTCGTTCTGGAAACACCATATATTTT	CASSLSRSGNTIYF
.	TRBV2	TRBJ2-7	TRBD2	TGTGCCAGCAGTGAGGGGCAACTAGCGGGAGTGCGCGAGCAGTACTTC	CASSEGQLAGVREQYF
.	TRBV5-1	TRBJ2-7	.	TGCGCCAGCAGCTCTGAATACGCGGGACGGAAGATCTACGAGCAGTACTTC	CASSSEYAGRKIYEQYF
.	TRBV18	TRBJ2-1	TRBD2	TGTGCCAGCTCAGAGACTAGCTTCTACAATGAGCAGTTCTTC	CASSETSFYNEQFF
.	TRBV5-5	TRBJ2-1	.	TGTGCCAGCAGCGACGTGACTGGCGGGGGCCCGGCCAATGAGCAGTTCTTC	CASSDVTGGGPANEQFF
.	TRBV5-1	TRBJ2-3	.	TGCGCCAGCAGCTTGGCCAATACAGGTTCAGATACGCAGTATTTT	CASSLANTGSDTQYF
.	TRBV7-2	TRBJ1-5	.	TGTGCCAGCAGCCAACCGGGGTTGGGGCAGCCCCAGCATTTT	CASSQPGLGQPQHF
.	TRBV2	TRBJ1-6	.	TGTGCCAGCAGTTCCGATTCACCCCTCCACTTT	CASSSDSPLHF
.	TRBV28	TRBJ1-4	TRBD1	TGTGCCAGCAGTCGAACAGGGGCGGGGGGTGAAAAACTGTTTTTT	CASSRTGAGGEKLFF